This T cell receptor beta chain was captured in a study of cytomegalovirus exposure and HLA in healthy donors. Assay: immunoSEQ multiplex PCR; the TCRdb copy retains only in-frame clones and omits some. The sample carries about 160,000 clones, about 89% recorded once. The validation cohort, a group of some 120 subjects, included the donors and was separate from the roughly 700-subject first cohort. The CDR3 extends over 14 amino acids. Deletions cut 0 bases from V and 4 bases from J, with 9 bases between. The germline V gene has CDR1 MDHEN and CDR2 SYDVKM. The chain combines TRBV28 with TRBJ1-2; D is possibly TRBD1 (6 bases). Sequenced input: PBMCs. The receptor was derived from a woman aged 18 to 35 in good health and CMV-seropositive. The CDR3 DNA is TGTGCCAGCAGTTTATGGGAAGGGGGCTATGGCTACACCTTC. Its translation is CASSLWEGGYGYTF.